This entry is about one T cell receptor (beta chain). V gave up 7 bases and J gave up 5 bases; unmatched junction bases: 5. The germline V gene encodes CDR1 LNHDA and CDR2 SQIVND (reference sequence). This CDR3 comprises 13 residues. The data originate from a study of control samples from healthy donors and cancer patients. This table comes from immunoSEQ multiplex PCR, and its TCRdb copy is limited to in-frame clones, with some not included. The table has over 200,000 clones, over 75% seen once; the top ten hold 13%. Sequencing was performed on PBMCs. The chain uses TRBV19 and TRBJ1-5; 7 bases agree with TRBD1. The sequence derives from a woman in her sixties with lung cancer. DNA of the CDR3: TGTGCCAGTACCGGGACAGTGGATCAGCCCCAGCATTTT. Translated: CASTGTVDQPQHF.